These T cell receptor beta chains were read from a single sample in a study of PD-1 blockade in classical Hodgkin lymphoma. Here immunoSEQ multiplex PCR was the method, and the copy in TCRdb shows in-frame clones only, minus some. The sample contains approximately 100,000 clones, approximately 90% of which appear only once. The sample consisted of peripheral blood mononuclear cells (PBMCs), taken before the second cycle of nivolumab. The receptors were sampled from a human donor with classical Hodgkin lymphoma. Each CDR3 is given with its conserved first and last residue. The order of the fields is D gene, V gene, J gene, clone size, CDR3 protein, CDR3 DNA. D genes are given only for firm matches. Rows give clone size only sometimes, using once, few, many, or a class for an expanded clone.

D gene: -
V gene: TRBV6-5
J gene: TRBJ2-7
clone size: -
CDR3 protein: CASSYPDYEQYF
CDR3 DNA: TGTGCCAGCAGTTATCCGGACTACGAGCAGTACTTC

D gene: TRBD2
V gene: TRBV4-3
J gene: TRBJ2-1
clone size: -
CDR3 protein: CASSQWWGGTNEQFF
CDR3 DNA: TGCGCCAGCAGCCAATGGTGGGGGGGAACCAATGAGCAGTTCTTC

D gene: TRBD2
V gene: TRBV4-2
J gene: TRBJ2-1
clone size: -
CDR3 protein: CASSPLAGGLQEQFF
CDR3 DNA: TGTGCCAGCAGCCCCCTAGCGGGGGGGCTTCAAGAGCAGTTCTTC

D gene: -
V gene: TRBV19
J gene: TRBJ2-1
clone size: -
CDR3 protein: CASSVFLLVNEQFF
CDR3 DNA: TGTGCCAGTAGTGTCTTTCTACTAGTAAATGAGCAGTTCTTC

D gene: -
V gene: TRBV7-9
J gene: TRBJ1-4
clone size: -
CDR3 protein: CASWPPTNEKLFF
CDR3 DNA: TGTGCCAGCTGGCCCCCAACTAATGAAAAACTGTTTTTT

D gene: TRBD2
V gene: TRBV5-5
J gene: TRBJ2-7
clone size: -
CDR3 protein: CASSLAGGTYEQYF
CDR3 DNA: TGTGCCAGCAGCCTGGCCGGGGGGACCTACGAGCAGTACTTC

D gene: -
V gene: TRBV18
J gene: TRBJ1-6
clone size: -
CDR3 protein: CASSPNRADYNSPLHF
CDR3 DNA: TGTGCCAGCTCACCAAACAGGGCCGACTATAATTCACCCCTCCACTTT

D gene: TRBD1
V gene: TRBV7-8
J gene: TRBJ2-2
clone size: -
CDR3 protein: CASQPYRGRDTGELFF
CDR3 DNA: TGTGCCAGCCAACCATACAGGGGGCGCGACACCGGGGAGCTGTTTTTT

D gene: -
V gene: TRBV19
J gene: TRBJ1-1
clone size: once
CDR3 protein: CASSIRGSLNTEAFF
CDR3 DNA: TGTGCCAGTAGTATACGGGGATCTCTGAACACTGAAGCTTTCTTT

D gene: -
V gene: TRBV19
J gene: TRBJ1-1
clone size: -
CDR3 protein: CASSISTTEAFF
CDR3 DNA: TGTGCCAGTAGTATCTCGACCACTGAAGCTTTCTTT

D gene: -
V gene: TRBV2
J gene: TRBJ1-6
clone size: -
CDR3 protein: CASSLGPGSRNSPLHF
CDR3 DNA: TGTGCCAGCAGCTTAGGTCCAGGCTCGCGTAATTCACCCCTCCACTTT

D gene: TRBD1
V gene: TRBV5-1
J gene: TRBJ2-7
clone size: -
CDR3 protein: CASSFWGTDEQYF
CDR3 DNA: TGCGCCAGCAGCTTTTGGGGGACAGACGAGCAGTACTTC

D gene: TRBD2
V gene: TRBV7-2
J gene: TRBJ2-7
clone size: -
CDR3 protein: CASSPRDYYSYEQYF
CDR3 DNA: TGTGCCAGCAGCCCACGGGACTACTACTCCTACGAGCAGTACTTC

D gene: TRBD1
V gene: TRBV27
J gene: TRBJ2-7
clone size: many
CDR3 protein: CASSERTGGIYEQYF
CDR3 DNA: TGTGCCAGCAGTGAGCGGACAGGGGGGATCTACGAGCAGTACTTC

D gene: -
V gene: TRBV19
J gene: TRBJ1-5
clone size: once
CDR3 protein: CASSGYPNQPQHF
CDR3 DNA: TGTGCCAGTAGCGGGTACCCCAATCAGCCCCAGCATTTT

D gene: TRBD1
V gene: TRBV6-6
J gene: TRBJ1-3
clone size: -
CDR3 protein: CASSWTGEASGNTIYF
CDR3 DNA: TGTGCCAGCAGCTGGACAGGGGAGGCATCAGGAAACACCATATATTTT

D gene: -
V gene: TRBV11-2
J gene: TRBJ1-3
clone size: once
CDR3 protein: CASSLTGTQGNTIYF
CDR3 DNA: TGTGCCAGCAGCTTAACAGGGACGCAAGGAAACACCATATATTTT

D gene: -
V gene: TRBV5-4
J gene: TRBJ2-3
clone size: -
CDR3 protein: CASSLGRWGTDTQYF
CDR3 DNA: TGTGCCAGCAGCTTGGGCAGGTGGGGCACAGATACGCAGTATTTT

D gene: -
V gene: TRBV27
J gene: TRBJ1-1
clone size: -
CDR3 protein: CASSLKPLGTEAFF
CDR3 DNA: TGTGCCAGCAGTTTAAAGCCGTTGGGCACTGAAGCTTTCTTT

D gene: -
V gene: TRBV9
J gene: TRBJ1-6
clone size: few
CDR3 protein: CASRRRDNSPLHF
CDR3 DNA: TGTGCGAGCCGGAGACGGGATAATTCACCCCTCCACTTT

D gene: -
V gene: TRBV19
J gene: TRBJ1-1
clone size: -
CDR3 protein: CASTGANPEAFF
CDR3 DNA: TGTGCCAGTACGGGGGCAAACCCTGAAGCTTTCTTT

D gene: TRBD2
V gene: TRBV11-2
J gene: TRBJ2-1
clone size: -
CDR3 protein: CASSPRLAGAGGEQFF
CDR3 DNA: TGTGCCAGCAGCCCGCGACTAGCGGGGGCCGGGGGTGAGCAGTTCTTC

D gene: -
V gene: TRBV28
J gene: TRBJ2-1
clone size: -
CDR3 protein: CASSLRVPSYNEQFF
CDR3 DNA: TGTGCCAGCAGTTTGAGGGTACCATCCTACAATGAGCAGTTCTTC

D gene: TRBD1
V gene: TRBV19
J gene: TRBJ2-3
clone size: -
CDR3 protein: CASSNRDRGPDTQYF
CDR3 DNA: TGTGCCAGTAGTAACCGGGACAGGGGCCCAGATACGCAGTATTTT

D gene: -
V gene: TRBV30
J gene: TRBJ2-1
clone size: -
CDR3 protein: CAWIQQDWGFF
CDR3 DNA: TGTGCCTGGATTCAACAGGACTGGGGGTTCTTC

D gene: -
V gene: TRBV7-2
J gene: TRBJ1-1
clone size: -
CDR3 protein: CASSQEVRVPEAFF
CDR3 DNA: TGTGCCAGCAGCCAAGAAGTCCGGGTGCCTGAAGCTTTCTTT

D gene: -
V gene: TRBV9
J gene: TRBJ1-1
clone size: -
CDR3 protein: CASRPGGEMGNTEAFF
CDR3 DNA: TGTGCCAGCCGACCTGGGGGGGAAATGGGGAACACTGAAGCTTTCTTT

D gene: TRBD1
V gene: TRBV11-2
J gene: TRBJ1-3
clone size: -
CDR3 protein: CASSWGQGFSGNTIYF
CDR3 DNA: TGTGCCAGCAGCTGGGGACAGGGGTTCTCTGGAAACACCATATATTTT

D gene: -
V gene: TRBV30
J gene: TRBJ2-7
clone size: -
CDR3 protein: CAWTGAPYEQYF
CDR3 DNA: TGTGCCTGGACAGGCGCTCCCTACGAGCAGTACTTC

D gene: TRBD1
V gene: TRBV28
J gene: TRBJ2-3
clone size: -
CDR3 protein: CASSPAGTGGDTQYF
CDR3 DNA: TGTGCCAGCAGTCCTGCCGGGACAGGGGGAGATACGCAGTATTTT

D gene: -
V gene: TRBV18
J gene: TRBJ2-2
clone size: -
CDR3 protein: CASSQETNTGELFF
CDR3 DNA: TGTGCCAGCTCCCAAGAAACGAACACCGGGGAGCTGTTTTTT

D gene: -
V gene: TRBV30
J gene: TRBJ1-1
clone size: -
CDR3 protein: CAWIQNTEAFF
CDR3 DNA: TGTGCCTGGATCCAGAACACTGAAGCTTTCTTT

D gene: -
V gene: TRBV7-9
J gene: TRBJ2-1
clone size: few
CDR3 protein: CASSFNEQFF
CDR3 DNA: TGTGCCAGCAGCTTCAATGAGCAGTTCTTC

D gene: TRBD2
V gene: TRBV6-5
J gene: TRBJ2-5
clone size: -
CDR3 protein: CASSVARGEWETQYF
CDR3 DNA: TGTGCCAGCAGTGTTGCGCGGGGGGAATGGGAGACCCAGTACTTC

D gene: -
V gene: TRBV29-1
J gene: TRBJ2-1
clone size: -
CDR3 protein: CSVEGDRAEQFF
CDR3 DNA: TGCAGCGTTGAAGGGGACCGGGCCGAGCAGTTCTTC

D gene: -
V gene: TRBV2
J gene: TRBJ2-6
clone size: -
CDR3 protein: CARKKGALGANVLTF
CDR3 DNA: TGTGCCAGAAAAAAAGGGGCACTTGGGGCCAACGTCCTGACTTTC

D gene: -
V gene: TRBV4-1
J gene: TRBJ1-1
clone size: -
CDR3 protein: CASSQETVTEAFF
CDR3 DNA: TGCGCCAGCAGCCAAGAGACAGTCACTGAAGCTTTCTTT

D gene: -
V gene: TRBV30
J gene: TRBJ1-3
clone size: -
CDR3 protein: CAWSVHGVDTIYF
CDR3 DNA: TGTGCCTGGAGTGTACATGGTGTAGACACCATATATTTT

D gene: -
V gene: TRBV10-1
J gene: TRBJ2-2
clone size: -
CDR3 protein: CASRQDRAGELFF
CDR3 DNA: TGCGCCAGCAGACAGGATAGGGCCGGGGAGCTGTTTTTT

D gene: -
V gene: TRBV30
J gene: TRBJ1-2
clone size: -
CDR3 protein: CAWSIAEGYTF
CDR3 DNA: TGTGCCTGGAGTATTGCCGAGGGCTACACCTTC

D gene: -
V gene: TRBV7-3
J gene: TRBJ1-2
clone size: -
CDR3 protein: CASSLASVGQTRYGYTF
CDR3 DNA: TGTGCCAGCAGCTTAGCGTCCGTCGGACAGACTAGATATGGCTACACCTTC

D gene: TRBD1
V gene: TRBV4-2
J gene: TRBJ1-1
clone size: -
CDR3 protein: CASSQAGQSYTEAFF
CDR3 DNA: TGTGCCAGCAGCCAGGCGGGACAGAGTTACACTGAAGCTTTCTTT

D gene: TRBD2
V gene: TRBV15
J gene: TRBJ2-5
clone size: -
CDR3 protein: CATSRVKTSGGGETQYF
CDR3 DNA: TGTGCCACCAGCAGAGTCAAGACTAGCGGGGGAGGGGAGACCCAGTACTTC

D gene: -
V gene: TRBV28
J gene: TRBJ1-6
clone size: -
CDR3 protein: CASSLGTGGNSPLHF
CDR3 DNA: TGTGCCAGCAGTTTAGGGACCGGGGGGAATTCACCCCTCCACTTT